Following are 31 T cell receptor beta chains from one sample sequenced in a study of response to subunit inactivated influenza vaccine. In TCRdb, the RT-PCR reads were re-called with MiXCR into one record per CDR3 protein. Of approximately 700,000 distinct CDR3 sequences listed, approximately 14% are singletons. The sample was PBMCs from blood, taken roughly 2 weeks before vaccination. The source is a man aged 45-65 years who received an inactivated influenza vaccine.

The chain couples TRBV10-3 to TRBJ2-5; D gene ambiguous. This CDR3 is 14 amino acids long. Germline CDR1 ENHRY, CDR2 SYGVKD. Deletions cut 4 bases from V and 7 bases from J, with 16 bases between. DNA for the CDR3: TGTGCCATCAGTGTCTCCCCCGTGAAAGGGACCCAGTACTTC. Protein sequence: CAISVSPVKGTQYF.

This clonotype was detected ten times or more. This sequence joins TRBV5-1 and TRBJ2-1; 7 positions agree with TRBD2. Germline assignment: CDR1 SGHRS and CDR2 YFSETQ. Germline trimming cut 3 bases from V and 8 bases from J; bases unmatched to any gene: 5. There are 13 residues in the CDR3. The CDR3 protein is CASSSGGFDEQFF. As DNA, the CDR3 is TGCGCCAGCAGCTCGGGGGGTTTCGATGAGCAGTTCTTC. The variable domain in full, completed from reference TRBV5-1 and TRBJ2-1, reads KAGVTQTPRYLIKTRGQQVTLSCSPISGHRSVSWYQQTPGQGLQFLFEYFSETQRNKGNFPGRFSGRQFSNSRSEMNVSTLELGDSALYLCASSSGGFDEQFFGPGTRLTVL.

In this sample, this clonotype turned up a few times. The rearrangement links TRBV29-1 to TRBJ1-3; D is perhaps TRBD1 (5 bases). V was pared by 1 base and J by 6 bases, with 10 bases between. The CDR3 sequence is 13 residues long. Germline V CDR1 and CDR2: SQVTM, ANQGSEA. The CDR3 protein is CSVEGTPVNTIYF. DNA for the CDR3: TGCAGCGTTGAAGGGACACCGGTAAACACCATATATTTT.

This clonotype has a single count. The rearrangement joins TRBV12-3 or TRBV12-4 to TRBJ2-7; 9 positions match TRBD1. The CDR3 runs 18 residues. With 11 bases clipped from V and 0 bases from J, the junction kept 20 bases outside the gene matches. This CDR3 reads CALSLAPGQGLSSYEQYF. As DNA, the CDR3 is TGTGCCCTCAGTTTAGCGCCGGGACAGGGCCTTAGCTCCTACGAGCAGTACTTC.

This clonotype has more than one count but fewer than ten. This chain joins TRBV28 and TRBJ2-5; 11 nucleotides match TRBD2. The V gene end was trimmed by 5 bases and the J gene end by 5 bases; junction bases not matched to a gene: 4. The CDR3 spans 14 residues. Germline V lookup: CDR1 MDHEN, CDR2 SYDVKM. The chain's CDR3 is CASSRLAGRETQYF. The CDR3 nucleotides are TGTGCCAGCAGTCGACTAGCGGGACGGGAGACCCAGTACTTC.

This clonotype has at least ten counts. The chain has TRBV11-2 and TRBJ2-1; 8 bases line up with TRBD1. Germline loops: CDR1 SGHAT, CDR2 FQNNGV. Unmatched junction bases numbered 5, after V lost 3 bases and J lost 4 bases. This CDR3 has 15 residues. The CDR3 DNA is TGTGCCAGCAGCTTTGGACAGGGAATTTACAATGAGCAGTTCTTC. Amino acid sequence: CASSFGQGIYNEQFF.

The chain couples TRBV9 to TRBJ2-2; TRBD2 agrees at 14 bases. With V trimmed by 5 bases and J by 5 bases, 2 bases remained unmatched. The germline gives CDR1 SGDLS, CDR2 YYNGEE. This CDR3 has 15 amino acids. CDR3 in amino acids: CASRGTSGGTGELFF. Written as DNA, the CDR3 is TGTGCCAGCAGAGGGACTAGCGGGGGAACCGGGGAGCTGTTTTTT.

This clonotype was observed a few times. The chain employs TRBV14 and TRBJ2-3; 15 positions match TRBD2. Germline V CDR1 and CDR2: SGHDN, FVKESK. CDR3 size: 19 residues. The ends lost 3 bases at V and 4 bases at J; junction bases unmatched: 11. CDR3 sequence: CASSQFGTSGGSTPDTQYF. DNA of the CDR3: TGTGCCAGCAGCCAGTTCGGGACTAGCGGGGGGTCGACCCCAGATACGCAGTATTTT.

The chain recombines TRBV20-1 with TRBJ2-1, with 8 bases fitting TRBD2. Germline V gives CDR1 DFQATT, CDR2 SNEGSKA (reference sequence). The V gene end was trimmed by 2 bases and the J gene end by 1 base; junction bases not matched to a gene: 1. The length of the CDR3 is 14 residues. In nucleotides, the CDR3 is TGCAGTGCTAGAATAGCGGGGTCCTACAATGAGCAGTTCTTC. Translation gives CSARIAGSYNEQFF.

V and J are TRBV20-1 and TRBJ1-1; D is uncertain. Deletions cut 5 bases from V and 1 base from J, with 8 bases between. CDR3 length: 12 amino acids. From germline, CDR1 is DFQATT and CDR2 SNEGSKA (reference sequence). CDR3 nucleotides: TGCAGTGCTTGGGTGCGGAACACTGAAGCTTTCTTT. This encodes CSAWVRNTEAFF.

This clonotype was counted at least ten times. The V gene is TRBV5-1, the J gene TRBJ2-7, with TRBD1 matching 8 bases. Trimming took 2 bases from V and 0 from J; bases not matched to a gene: 4. Germline V gene sequence: CDR1 SGHRS, CDR2 YFSETQ. The CDR3 spans 15 residues. The CDR3 region is CASSLFRGHSYEQYF. The CDR3 coding sequence is TGCGCCAGCAGCTTATTCAGGGGGCACTCCTACGAGCAGTACTTC.

The chain joins TRBV7-3 to TRBJ2-3; 12 positions match TRBD2. Trimming at V came to 6 bases and at J to 0 bases, leaving 13 bases not matched to a gene. Germline loops: CDR1 SGHTA, CDR2 FQGTGA. The CDR3 is made up of 19 amino acids. For the CDR3, the DNA is TGTGCCAGCAGGCCTAATCTAGCGGGAGGGCCTTCTAGCACAGATACGCAGTATTTT. Translation: CASRPNLAGGPSSTDTQYF.

This sequence joins TRBV4-3 and TRBJ2-5; 8 bases align to TRBD1. Germline loops: CDR1 LGHNA, CDR2 YSLEER. With 3 bases clipped from V and 5 bases from J, the junction kept 8 bases outside the gene matches. The CDR3 covers 15 residues. The CDR3 DNA follows: TGCGCCAGCAGCCAGGTCGGGACAGGCGCTGAGACCCAGTACTTC. This codes for CASSQVGTGAETQYF.

Only a few counts were recorded for this clonotype. V is TRBV15 and J is TRBJ1-4; D is ambiguous. V lost 0 bases to trimming and J lost 4 bases, with 15 bases between them. Germline V lookup: CDR1 LNHNV, CDR2 YYDKDF (reference sequence). There are 17 residues in the CDR3. The CDR3 is CATSRDTLRLYNEKLFF. DNA for the CDR3: TGTGCCACCAGCAGAGATACTCTCAGGCTGTATAATGAAAAACTGTTTTTT. Full variable domain (remainder filled in from reference TRBV15 and TRBJ1-4): DAMVIQNPRYQVTQFGKPVTLSCSQTLNHNVMYWYQQKSSQAPKLLFHYYDKDFNNEADTPDNFQSRRPNTSFCFLDIRSPGLGDTAMYLCATSRDTLRLYNEKLFFGSGTQLSVL.

The chain carries TRBV2 and TRBJ2-3; no firm D call. Germline V CDR1 and CDR2: SNHLY, FYNNEI. This CDR3 is built from 14 residues. The V end lost 0 bases, the J end lost 2 bases, and 6 bases lay between the germline ends. CDR3 sequence (DNA): TGTGCCAGCAGTGAAGCGATGAACACAGATACGCAGTATTTT. Protein product: CASSEAMNTDTQYF. The full variable domain, in which reference TRBV2 and TRBJ2-3 provide the parts outside the CDR3, is EPEVTQTPSHQVTQMGQEVILRCVPISNHLYFYWYRQILGQKVEFLVSFYNNEISEKSEIFDDQFSVERPDGSNFTLKIRSTKLEDSAMYFCASSEAMNTDTQYFGPGTRLTVL.

The V and J genes are TRBV4-3 and TRBJ1-4, with D perhaps TRBD1 (6 bases). V dropped 0 bases and J dropped 6 bases, with 17 bases sitting between them. Germline lookup yields CDR1 LGHNA and CDR2 YSLEER. This CDR3 contains 17 residues. Written as DNA, the CDR3 is TGCGCCAGCAGCCAAGACTACCGGGACAAGGTTGATGAAAAACTGTTTTTT. Translated, it gives CASSQDYRDKVDEKLFF.

The chain joins TRBV12-3 or TRBV12-4 to TRBJ2-3; 11 nucleotides line up with TRBD1. With V trimmed by 5 bases and J by 3 bases, 4 bases remained unmatched. This CDR3 spans 15 amino acids. The chain's CDR3 is CASSDGTGGTDTQYF. CDR3 in DNA: TGTGCCAGCAGTGATGGGACAGGGGGAACAGATACGCAGTATTTT.

This clonotype was counted at least ten times. The rearrangement links TRBV4-2 to TRBJ2-3; weak D call: TRBD2 (5 bases). This CDR3 is 15 amino acids long. From germline, CDR1 is LGHNA and CDR2 YNFKEQ. V was pared by 0 bases and J by 0 bases, with 7 bases between. In DNA form, the CDR3 reads TGTGCCAGCAGCCAAGATTGGACTAGCACAGATACGCAGTATTTT. Translating gives CASSQDWTSTDTQYF.

This clonotype was seen a few times. The chain has TRBV20-1 and TRBJ2-7; possibly TRBD2 for D (5 bases). This CDR3 has 15 amino acids. V lost 3 bases and J lost 2, with 17 bases in between. Germline loops: CDR1 DFQATT, CDR2 SNEGSKA (reference sequence). The CDR3 DNA reads as TGCAGTGCTAGGGGAGCTTTTCCCAGACCCTACGAGCAGTACTTC. This encodes CSARGAFPRPYEQYF.

There are a few counts of this clonotype. This chain uses TRBV10-3 with TRBJ2-3; D gene uncertain. The CDR3 has 12 amino acids. Trimming took 6 bases from V and 1 from J, leaving 5 bases between them. CDR1 and CDR2 (germline): ENHRY, SYGVKD. CDR3 in amino acids: CAISSGTDTQYF. The CDR3 DNA is TGTGCCATCAGCTCAGGCACAGATACGCAGTATTTT.

The chain is built from TRBV29-1 and TRBJ1-2; TRBD1 matches at 7 bases. Germline CDR1 SQVTM, CDR2 ANQGSEA. The CDR3 totals 16 residues. J gave up 1 base and V 6 bases, and 14 bases lay outside the gene matches. CDR3 sequence: CSVPGAGDRINYGYTF. DNA of the CDR3: TGCAGCGTACCAGGAGCAGGGGACAGAATTAACTATGGCTACACCTTC.

This clonotype was observed a few times. This chain connects TRBV28 to TRBJ1-2; TRBD1 matches at 7 bases. Per germline, CDR1 MDHEN and CDR2 SYDVKM. The CDR3 is made up of 17 amino acids. The V segment lost 5 bases and the J segment 8 bases; nucleotides outside the gene matches: 20. The DNA of the CDR3 is TGTGCCAGCAGTGAGGCCGCCCCCTACAGGGGCGGGGGGGGCTACACCTTC. Amino acid sequence: CASSEAAPYRGGGGYTF.

The J gene is TRBJ2-7, the V gene TRBV5-6; D gene ambiguous. This CDR3 has 13 residues. V gave up 3 bases and J gave up 3 bases, with 10 bases separating them. Germline V gives CDR1 SGHDT, CDR2 YYEEEE. CDR3 sequence reads: CASSWWPNYEQYF. In DNA form, the CDR3 reads TGTGCCAGCAGCTGGTGGCCAAACTACGAGCAGTACTTC.

This clonotype has ten or more counts. J is TRBJ2-3 and V is TRBV10-2; possibly TRBD1 or TRBD2 for D (6 bases each). Germline V gene lookup returns CDR1 WSHSY and CDR2 SAAADI. The V end was cut by 6 bases, the J end by 3 bases, with 19 bases between. The CDR3 length is 16 residues. This CDR3 reads CASRGGQGRVTDTQYF. CDR3 sequence (DNA): TGCGCCAGCAGGGGGGGTCAGGGGCGCGTGACAGATACGCAGTATTTT.

This clonotype was counted between two and nine times. J is TRBJ2-2 and V is TRBV6-5; D possibly corresponds to TRBD2 (6 bases). Between the trimmed V and J ends, which lost 0 bases and 5 bases, there was a span of 16 bases. Looked up from germline, CDR1 is MNHEY and CDR2 is SVGAGI. This CDR3 has 17 residues. In DNA form, the CDR3 reads TGTGCCAGCAGTTACTCGAAGCGGGCAGGCCGAACCGGGGAGCTGTTTTTT. Residues: CASSYSKRAGRTGELFF.

The chain employs TRBV2 and TRBJ1-1; no clear D. The CDR3 extends over 13 amino acids. The V end lost 0 bases, the J end lost 4 bases, and 6 bases lay between the germline ends. Germline V lookup: CDR1 SNHLY, CDR2 FYNNEI. CDR3: CASSEAQPTEAFF. As DNA, the CDR3 is TGTGCCAGCAGTGAAGCGCAACCCACTGAAGCTTTCTTT.

The chain carries TRBV5-1 and TRBJ1-1, with 7 bases that match TRBD1. The germline V gene encodes CDR1 SGHRS and CDR2 YFSETQ. The CDR3 is made up of 13 amino acids. V trimming: 4 bases; J trimming: 6 bases; junction bases outside the gene matches: 6. CDR3 amino acids: CASSDWTGPEAFF. Here the CDR3 DNA reads TGCGCCAGCAGCGATTGGACAGGCCCTGAAGCTTTCTTT.

This chain joins TRBV11-2 and TRBJ2-1; D gene ambiguous. CDR3 length: 15 residues. From germline, CDR1 is SGHAT and CDR2 FQNNGV. Trimming took 5 bases from V and 8 from J, leaving 19 bases between them. In DNA form, the CDR3 reads TGTGCCAGCAGCCTGCCTGGACCCGGCACTGATGAGCAGTTCTTC. It encodes CASSLPGPGTDEQFF. The whole variable domain, remainder taken from reference TRBV11-2 and TRBJ2-1, is EAGVAQSPRYKIIEKRQSVAFWCNPISGHATLYWYQQILGQGPKLLIQFQNNGVVDDSQLPKDRFSAERLKGVDSTLKIQPAKLEDSAVYLCASSLPGPGTDEQFFGPGTRLTVL.

This clonotype came up a few times. V usage is TRBV7-8 and J usage is TRBJ2-1; 8 nucleotides align to TRBD2. The germline V gene has CDR1 SGHVS and CDR2 FQNEAQ. The V and J ends lost 0 bases and 2 bases, in that order; junction bases with no gene match: 6. CDR3 length equals 17 residues. This chain's CDR3 is CASSLARGGRTYNEQFF. As DNA, the CDR3 is TGTGCCAGCAGCTTAGCGAGGGGCGGGAGGACCTACAATGAGCAGTTCTTC.

The table lists this clonotype with a few counts. The gene calls are TRBV6-1 and TRBJ2-1; a possible D gene is TRBD2 (5 bases). CDR3 length: 14 residues. Trimming removed 6 bases from V and 7 bases from J, with 16 bases in between. Germline V gene sequence: CDR1 MNHNS, CDR2 SASEGT. The CDR3 region has the DNA TGTGCCAGCAGCTCACACCACCGGGATAATGAGCAGTTCTTC. Translated: CASSSHHRDNEQFF.

This clonotype came up many times. The J gene is TRBJ2-3, the V gene TRBV12-3 or TRBV12-4, with 12 positions matching TRBD2. After removal of 6 bases from V and 6 bases from J, the junction contained 7 bases not matched to a gene. This CDR3 contains 15 residues. The chain's CDR3 is CASSITSGGSDTQYF. CDR3 coding DNA: TGTGCCAGCAGCATAACTAGCGGGGGGAGTGATACGCAGTATTTT.